This T cell receptor (beta chain) was captured by sequencing in a study of cytomegalovirus exposure and HLA in healthy donors (dated by TCRdb to about 2017). A note on the overall study: In an earlier analysis of several hundred of the donors, around 290 Gb of sequence data and just under 120 million unique TCR beta sequences from about 180 million T cells were reported. About 280 gigabases of sequencing data and approximately 92 million unique TCR sequences made up an early release that covered approximately 620 HLA-typed donors. Of the 300 to 500 genotyped donors, 65% to 90% were placed in the genetic ancestry cluster associated with self-reported Caucasian donors. The study aimed to test whether signatures of past pathogen exposure could be identified by cataloging public T cell receptors. The study profiled the T cell repertoires of hundreds of subjects by immunosequencing and related them to cytomegalovirus serostatus. Along with the approximately 600-subject first cohort, a separate validation cohort of over 90 different subjects was used. To predict cytomegalovirus infection status, the study combined high-throughput TCR immunosequencing, statistical association of individual TCRs with disease status, and machine learning. A later analysis re-examined previously published TCR beta repertoires from about 670 donors and added high-resolution HLA genotyping to investigate patterns of TCR occurrence. Rather than drawing on any new phenotypic data, the later analysis identified candidate immune exposures from TCR beta sequences and the way those sequences occurred across donors. In an earlier analysis of roughly 580 of the donors, high-throughput TCR beta sequencing was used to judge whether each TCR beta V gene segment behaved as functional or pseudogenic. Donor age, sex, ethnicity and CMV serostatus were compiled together with the repertoire data. A later genetic analysis took genome-wide SNP genotypes for about 65% of the roughly 670 donors and used that subset as a discovery cohort. Every discovery cohort repertoire had been produced on one sequencing platform. HLA typing covered class I and class II loci at four-digit resolution. The number of typed donors differed by locus: about 629-630 for A, B, C, DRB1 and DQB1; 500 to 550 for DQA1; fewer than 610 for DPA1; and some 450 for DPB1. Roughly five DR-DQ haplotypes were handled as single units for association and clustering because linkage in the cohort was strong. Among some 400 genotyped donors of the cohort, an average of around 240,000 unique TCR beta nucleotide sequences was sequenced per donor, of which 15% to 20% were non-productive.

Libraries came from the immunoSEQ multiplex PCR assay. A mixture of 60 forward primers for TCR Vbeta segments and 13 reverse primers for TCR Jbeta segments was used in the multiplex PCR. The CDR3 region of rearranged TCR beta genes was amplified from genomic DNA by a multiplex PCR assay. The amplified TCR beta libraries were sequenced on the Illumina HiSeq System as 87-base-pair reads. Turning to the authors' computational methods: A later analysis tallied roughly 76 million unique TCR beta chains across the approximately 670 repertoires, and about 10 million of those chains were shared by two or more donors. A nearest-neighbor algorithm error-corrected the raw reads and collapsed the reads into unique sequences, merging closely related sequences to remove PCR and sequencing errors. CDR3 sequences were aligned to IMGT reference sequences to assign V, D and J gene segments. For a sequence to be retained, a match of at least six nucleotides to both a V gene segment and a J gene segment was required. Rearrangements were classified as productive when the CDR3 lacked stop codons and remained in frame with V and J, and all other rearrangements were classified as non-productive. CDR3 was defined by IMGT convention, running from the second conserved V-encoded cysteine to the conserved J-encoded phenylalanine. In an earlier analysis of roughly 580 of the donors, sequences lacking an unambiguous match to a single V gene segment were excluded. An earlier analysis of a few hundred of the donors called V segments functional above 56.7% productive rearrangements and segregating when the between-donor standard deviation exceeded 5%. To diagnose cytomegalovirus status from the catalog of TCR beta chain sequences, a statistical classification framework was built. In a later analysis, TCR nucleotide sequences were compared against IMGT/GENE-DB human TR gene sequences so that V and J genes could be assigned. Using the TCRdist pipeline, a later analysis assigned CDR3 sequences along with most-parsimonious VDJ recombination scenarios. In a later analysis, each TCR beta chain was defined by its CDR3 amino acid sequence together with its V-gene family, and reads without a unique V-gene family were excluded. As a way to deal with suspected cross-contamination and a sequencing artifact, a later analysis dropped 450 to 600 nucleotide sequences that were highly shared and had low generation probability. A later analysis calculated a clonal expansion index for each public chain from normalized within-repertoire ranks of inferred template counts. A later analysis computed generation probabilities with a VDJ recombination model fitted to out-of-frame rearrangements, and checked the results against IGoR. In a later analysis, TCR-TCR, TCR-HLA and TCR-CMV co-occurrence was scored with hypergeometric tests, and a repertoire-size bias correction was applied to TCR pairs. False discovery rates were estimated in a later analysis by permuting HLA or CMV assignments 20 times. A later analysis grouped co-occurring TCRs with DBSCAN, adding TCRdist sequence similarity when clustering within HLA-allele-positive subsets. For co-occurrence clustering, repertoires with fewer than 30,000 or more than 120,000 public chains were excluded, along with a handful of repertoires with anomalous nucleotide sharing. As stored in TCRdb, this immuneACCESS dataset retains in-frame rearrangements with V and J assigned. A fraction of the clones does not appear; measured against another copy, unresolved V genes explain less than half of the discrepancy, and the remainder lacks a known reason. D and trimming were read from the DNA, whereas the V and J calls and clone size are those reported in that table. This sample has more than 65,000 clones in its table, and more than 75% of those were observed once. Together, the top ten hold 1.9% of the sample.

To note about this clone: This receptor's antigen is unknown. No quality values exist for individual bases; no much larger clone is one base distant.

The cohort comprised 666 healthy bone marrow donors. At the time of sampling, every cohort member was nominally healthy, though immune exposures that went unrecorded were likely present. The donor was CMV seronegative and belonged to the group of 380 or so seronegative cohort members. A peripheral blood sample was provided by each donor, and peripheral blood mononuclear cells were used for TCR beta sequencing. The Qiagen DNeasy Blood Extraction Kit was used to extract genomic DNA from the blood cell samples. Study-level results and caveats: When HLA alleles, especially DR and DQ, strongly co-occurred, attributing TCR associations to individual alleles was difficult. A few of the identified cytomegalovirus-associated TCR beta chains were confirmed in vitro to be specific for cytomegalovirus antigens. The study gave a list of 150 to 200 TCR beta chains associated with cytomegalovirus. In a later genetic analysis, fewer N-insertions in productive TCRs were reported among donors in an Asian-associated ancestry cluster than the roughly 640-donor mean. The authors suggested that the approach could potentially be extended to other disease states and immunological phenotypes. This cohort had only TCR beta chains sequenced, and the lack of alpha or paired-chain data limited which features could be detected. HLA typing was unavailable for some donors at each locus, so association tests used only the typed subset. A later analysis found that TCR association rates varied across HLA loci, with DRB1 alleles showing the most associated TCRs and HLA-C alleles the fewest. A later analysis associated 15,000 or so TCR beta sequences with specific HLA alleles at a false discovery rate of 0.05. In a later analysis, several top co-occurrence clusters were reported to appear linked to parvovirus B19, influenza, CMV and Epstein-Barr virus. In a later analysis, HLA-associated TCR beta chains showed more clonal expansion and lower generation probabilities than non-associated chains that were equally common. Linkage disequilibrium might explain the correlated functional status among segregating V segments, but an unknown experimental factor could not be excluded. An earlier analysis of 587 of the donors showed that most TCR beta V segments appeared in productive rearrangements either about 87% or about 30% of the time, which broadly matched IMGT annotations. A further reported finding was that TCR beta sequences accurately predicted the HLA-A and HLA-B alleles for most subjects in the first cohort. An association between a missense DCLRE1C variant and V-gene and J-gene trimming of TCR beta chains was found in a later genetic analysis and replicated in an independent cohort. Because the 87-base-pair reads could not distinguish some IMGT-functional V segments, including TRBV6-2 and TRBV6-3, those segments were excluded. Across donors, most TCR sequences were observed very rarely, whereas some public TCRs were present in many individuals. Because counts were too low, seventeen rarely observed V segments, including chromosome 9 orphons, were excluded from the earlier analysis of 587 of the donors. The only immune exposure information available for the cohort was CMV serostatus. The presence/absence analyses assumed that sequencing depth was roughly uniform across donors, and that assumption may not be true. A group of highly shared sequence variants was considered likely to be a technical artifact of the sequencing pipeline. Cytomegalovirus status was reported to be diagnosed by the classifier with high specificity and sensitivity in both the original and validation cohorts. In a later analysis, most CMV-associated TCR beta chains were found to appear HLA-restricted, with HLA associations seemingly driven largely by CMV exposure.

Trimming removed 5 bases from V and 7 bases from J; the gene matches leave 12 bases unexplained. From the germline V gene, CDR1 is SGHDT and CDR2 is YYEEEE. CDR3 length: 16 amino acids, cysteine to phenylalanine. Of all the DNA, just the CDR3 is kept, 48 bases in frame from base 1. The V and J genes are TRBV5-6 and TRBJ2-1; TRBD1 fits 10 bases in the junction. Sample: PBMCs. This receptor was identified in a man aged 18 to 30 in good health and CMV-seronegative. The DNA sequence follows: TGTGCCAGCAGTCGTACATCCGGGACAGGGGTTAATGAGCAGTTCTTC. Its protein product is CASSRTSGTGVNEQFF.